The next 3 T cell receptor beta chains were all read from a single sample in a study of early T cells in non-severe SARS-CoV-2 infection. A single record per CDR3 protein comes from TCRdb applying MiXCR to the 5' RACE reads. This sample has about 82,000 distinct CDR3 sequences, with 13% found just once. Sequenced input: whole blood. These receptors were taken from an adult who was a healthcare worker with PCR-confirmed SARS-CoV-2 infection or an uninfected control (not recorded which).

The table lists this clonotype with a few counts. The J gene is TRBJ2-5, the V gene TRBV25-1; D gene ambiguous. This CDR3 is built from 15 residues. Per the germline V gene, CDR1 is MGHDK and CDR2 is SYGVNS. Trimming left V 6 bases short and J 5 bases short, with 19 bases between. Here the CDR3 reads CASSKRLTGFETQYF. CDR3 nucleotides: TGTGCCAGCAGCAAAAGACTGACGGGTTTCGAGACCCAGTACTTC.

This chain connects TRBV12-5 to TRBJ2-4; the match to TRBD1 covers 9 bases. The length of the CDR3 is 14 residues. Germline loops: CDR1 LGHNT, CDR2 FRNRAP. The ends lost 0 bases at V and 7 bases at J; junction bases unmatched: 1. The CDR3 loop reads CASGLVTGGNIQYF. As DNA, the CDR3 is TGTGCTAGTGGTTTGGTGACAGGGGGGAACATTCAGTACTTC.

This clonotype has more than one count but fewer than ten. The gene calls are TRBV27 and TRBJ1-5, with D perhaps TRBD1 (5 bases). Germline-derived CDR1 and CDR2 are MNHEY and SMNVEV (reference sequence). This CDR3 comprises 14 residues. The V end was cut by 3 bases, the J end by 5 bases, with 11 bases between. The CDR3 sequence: CASSFGGIDQPQHF. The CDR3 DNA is TGTGCCAGCAGTTTTGGGGGGATCGATCAGCCCCAGCATTTT.